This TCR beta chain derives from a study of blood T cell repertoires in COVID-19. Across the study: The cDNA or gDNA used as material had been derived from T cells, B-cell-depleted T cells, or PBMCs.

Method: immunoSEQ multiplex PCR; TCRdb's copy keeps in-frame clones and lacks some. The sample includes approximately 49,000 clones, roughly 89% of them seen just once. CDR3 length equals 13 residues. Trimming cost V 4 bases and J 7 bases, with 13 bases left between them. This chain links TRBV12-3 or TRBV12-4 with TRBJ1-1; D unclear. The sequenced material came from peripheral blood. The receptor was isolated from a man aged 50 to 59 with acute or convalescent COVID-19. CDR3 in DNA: TGTGCCAGCAGTTCTCGCAGGCTGGTTGAAGCTTTCTTT. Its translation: CASSSRRLVEAFF.